The rows below give T cell receptor beta chains drawn from one sample of a study of blood T cell repertoires in COVID-19. The protocol was immunoSEQ multiplex PCR, while the TCRdb copy is restricted to in-frame clones and leaves out a portion. The table shows roughly 260,000 clones, with around 90% occurring only once. Sequencing input: peripheral blood. The receptors come from a person between 18 and 35 years old with COVID-19, enrolled during active disease. Each CDR3 is given with its conserved first and last residue. The D gene is left open where the match is weak. For some rows the clone size is stated as once, few or many, or as a class when expanded; others skip it.

D gene	V gene	clone size	J gene	CDR3 DNA	CDR3 protein
-	TRBV21-1	-	TRBJ2-1	TGTGCCAGCAGCAAACCTGCCTTACAGGGTTTGCGCAATGAGCAGTTCTTC	CASSKPALQGLRNEQFF
TRBD1	TRBV2	-	TRBJ2-7	TGTGCCAGCAGTGACGTGACAGGGGCCCCCTACGAGCAGTACTTC	CASSDVTGAPYEQYF
TRBD1	TRBV7-9	-	TRBJ1-1	TGTGCCAGCAGCTCGACAGGGGGCATGAACACTGAAGCTTTCTTT	CASSSTGGMNTEAFF
-	TRBV5-4	-	TRBJ1-1	TGTGCCAGCAGCCTGGAAGGGGTCACTGAAGCTTTCTTT	CASSLEGVTEAFF
TRBD2	TRBV10-3	few	TRBJ2-2	TGTGCCATCAGTCCATCTTTGCGGGAGACCGGGGAGCTGTTTTTT	CAISPSLRETGELFF
-	TRBV4-1	-	TRBJ2-2	TGCGCCAGCAGCCAGAGGGGGGCGGGAGAGGCGACCGGGGAGCTGTTTTTT	CASSQRGAGEATGELFF
TRBD1	TRBV19	-	TRBJ2-5	TGTGCCAGTCGTCCCACAGGGGGCCGAGAGACCCAGTACTTC	CASRPTGGRETQYF
TRBD2	TRBV6-2/TRBV6-3	-	TRBJ2-7	TGTGCCAGCAGTCCAACTAGCGCTACCTACGAGCAGTACTTC	CASSPTSATYEQYF
TRBD1	TRBV19	-	TRBJ1-4	TGTGCCAGTAGTCGGATCCCGACAGGGGGAAGGACTAATGAAAAACTGTTTTTT	CASSRIPTGGRTNEKLFF
-	TRBV3-1/TRBV3-2	few	TRBJ2-7	TGTGCCAGCAGCGGACTCCGCCAATACGAGCAGTACTTC	CASSGLRQYEQYF
-	TRBV6-5	-	TRBJ2-3	TGTGCCAGCAGCGTGGCAAGTCTCGCAGATACGCAGTATTTT	CASSVASLADTQYF
TRBD2	TRBV28	-	TRBJ2-4	TGTGCCAGCAGTTCCCCGGGGACTAGCGGGACCAAAAACATTCAGTACTTC	CASSSPGTSGTKNIQYF
TRBD1	TRBV9	-	TRBJ1-1	TGTGCCAGCAGCGACTCAGGGGGCTCCTCTGAAGCTTTCTTT	CASSDSGGSSEAFF
-	TRBV29-1	-	TRBJ1-3	TGCAGCGTTGAGGAGGGCTCTGGAAACACCATATATTTT	CSVEEGSGNTIYF
TRBD2	TRBV20-1	-	TRBJ2-7	TGCAGTGCTAGTGATCCAACTAGCGGAGGCTACGAGCAGTACTTC	CSASDPTSGGYEQYF